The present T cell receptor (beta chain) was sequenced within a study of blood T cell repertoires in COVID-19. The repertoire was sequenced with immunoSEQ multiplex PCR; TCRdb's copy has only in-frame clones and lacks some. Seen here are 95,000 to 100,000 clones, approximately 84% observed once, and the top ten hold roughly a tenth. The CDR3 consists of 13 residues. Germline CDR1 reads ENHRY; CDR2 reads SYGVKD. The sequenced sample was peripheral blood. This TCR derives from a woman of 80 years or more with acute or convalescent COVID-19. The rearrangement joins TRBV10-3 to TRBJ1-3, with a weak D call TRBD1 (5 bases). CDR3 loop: CATGGGKGNTIYF. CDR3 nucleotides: TGTGCTACAGGTGGGGGGAAAGGGAACACCATATATTTT.